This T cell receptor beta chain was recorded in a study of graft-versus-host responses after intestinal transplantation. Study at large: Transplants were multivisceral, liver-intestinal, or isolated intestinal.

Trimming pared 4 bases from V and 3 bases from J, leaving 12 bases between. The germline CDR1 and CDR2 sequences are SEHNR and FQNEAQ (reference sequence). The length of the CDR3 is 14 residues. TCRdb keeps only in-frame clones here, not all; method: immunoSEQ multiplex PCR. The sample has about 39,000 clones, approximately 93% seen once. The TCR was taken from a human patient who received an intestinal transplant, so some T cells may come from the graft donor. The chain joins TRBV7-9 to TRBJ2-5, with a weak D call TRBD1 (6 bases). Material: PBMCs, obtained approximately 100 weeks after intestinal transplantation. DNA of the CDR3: TGTGCCAGCAGCTCTAGGGGGATTGAAGAGACCCAGTACTTC. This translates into CASSSRGIEETQYF.